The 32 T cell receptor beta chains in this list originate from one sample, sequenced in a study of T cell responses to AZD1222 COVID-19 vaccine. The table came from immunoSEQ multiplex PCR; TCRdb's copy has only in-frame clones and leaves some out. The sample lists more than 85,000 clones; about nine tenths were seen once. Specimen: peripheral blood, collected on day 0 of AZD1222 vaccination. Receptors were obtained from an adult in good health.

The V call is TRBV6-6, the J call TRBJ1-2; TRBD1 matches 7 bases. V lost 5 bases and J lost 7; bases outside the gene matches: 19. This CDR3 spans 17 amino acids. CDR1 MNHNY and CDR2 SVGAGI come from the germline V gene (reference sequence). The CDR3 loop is CASSPTGPTGVRVGYTF. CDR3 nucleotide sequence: TGTGCCAGCAGTCCTACAGGGCCCACAGGGGTCCGGGTTGGCTACACCTTC.

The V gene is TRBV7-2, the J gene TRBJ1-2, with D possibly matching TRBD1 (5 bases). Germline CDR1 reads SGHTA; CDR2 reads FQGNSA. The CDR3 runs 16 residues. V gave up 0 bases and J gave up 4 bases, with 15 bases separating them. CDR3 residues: CASSLAPGGVGYGYTF. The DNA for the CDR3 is TGTGCCAGCAGCTTAGCCCCGGGAGGGGTCGGCTATGGCTACACCTTC.

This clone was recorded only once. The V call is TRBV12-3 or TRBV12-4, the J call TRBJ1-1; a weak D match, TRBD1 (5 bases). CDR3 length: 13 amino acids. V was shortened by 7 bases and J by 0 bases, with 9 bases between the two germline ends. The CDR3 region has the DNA TGTGCCAGCAACGGGGCCATGAACACTGAAGCTTTCTTT. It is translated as CASNGAMNTEAFF.

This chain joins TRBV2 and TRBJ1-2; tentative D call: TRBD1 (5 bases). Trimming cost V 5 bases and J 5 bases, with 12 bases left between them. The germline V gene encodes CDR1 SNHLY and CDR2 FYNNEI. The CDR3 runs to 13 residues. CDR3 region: CASSPGTGYGYTF. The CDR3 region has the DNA TGTGCCAGCAGTCCGGGGACGGGTTATGGCTACACCTTC.

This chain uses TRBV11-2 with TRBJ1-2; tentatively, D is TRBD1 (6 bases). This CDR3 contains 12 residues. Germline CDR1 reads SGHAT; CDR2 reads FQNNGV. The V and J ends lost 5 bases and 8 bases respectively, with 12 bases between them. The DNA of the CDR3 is TGTGCCAGCAGCAAACAGGGAGAGGGCTACACCTTC. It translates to CASSKQGEGYTF.

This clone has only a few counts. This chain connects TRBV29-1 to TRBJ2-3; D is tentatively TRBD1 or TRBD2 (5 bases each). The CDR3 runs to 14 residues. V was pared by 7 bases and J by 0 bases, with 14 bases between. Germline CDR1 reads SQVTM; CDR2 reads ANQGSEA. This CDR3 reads CSAKNRDSTDTQYF. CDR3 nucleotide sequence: TGCAGCGCAAAAAACCGGGACAGCACAGATACGCAGTATTTT.

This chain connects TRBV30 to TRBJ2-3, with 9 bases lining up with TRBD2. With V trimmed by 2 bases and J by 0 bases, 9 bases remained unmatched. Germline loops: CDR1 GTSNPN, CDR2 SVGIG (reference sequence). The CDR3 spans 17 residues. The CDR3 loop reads CAWSRRASGISTDTQYF. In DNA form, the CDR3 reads TGTGCCTGGAGTCGAAGGGCTAGCGGGATTAGCACAGATACGCAGTATTTT.

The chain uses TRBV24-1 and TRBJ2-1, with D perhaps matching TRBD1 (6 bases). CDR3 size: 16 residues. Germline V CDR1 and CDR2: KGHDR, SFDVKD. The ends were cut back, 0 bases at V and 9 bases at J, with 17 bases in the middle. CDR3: CATSDLRQGTRGEQFF. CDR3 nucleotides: TGTGCCACCAGTGATTTGCGGCAGGGGACGAGGGGTGAGCAGTTCTTC.

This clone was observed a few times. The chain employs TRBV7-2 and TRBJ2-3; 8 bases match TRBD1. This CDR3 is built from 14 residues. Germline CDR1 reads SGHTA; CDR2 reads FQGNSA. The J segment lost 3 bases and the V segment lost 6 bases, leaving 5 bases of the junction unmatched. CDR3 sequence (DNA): TGTGCCAGCAGGAGACAGGGGCTGACAGATACGCAGTATTTT. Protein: CASRRQGLTDTQYF.

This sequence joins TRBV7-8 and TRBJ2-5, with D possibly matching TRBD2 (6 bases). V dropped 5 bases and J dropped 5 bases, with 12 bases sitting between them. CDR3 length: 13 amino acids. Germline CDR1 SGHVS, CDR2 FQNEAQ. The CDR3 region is CASSRGNGETQYF. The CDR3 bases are TGTGCCAGCAGCCGCGGGAATGGCGAGACCCAGTACTTC.

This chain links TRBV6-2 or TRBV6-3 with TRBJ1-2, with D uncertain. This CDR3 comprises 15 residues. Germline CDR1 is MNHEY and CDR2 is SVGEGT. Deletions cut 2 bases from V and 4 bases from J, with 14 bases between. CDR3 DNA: TGTGCCAGCAGTTACGGAACCTTCGGATTCTATGGCTACACCTTC. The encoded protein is CASSYGTFGFYGYTF.

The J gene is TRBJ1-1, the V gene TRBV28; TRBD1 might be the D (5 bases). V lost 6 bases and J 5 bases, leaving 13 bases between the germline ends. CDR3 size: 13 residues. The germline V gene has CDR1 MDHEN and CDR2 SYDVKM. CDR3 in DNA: TGTGCCAGCAGAAGACAGTCCGAAACTGAAGCTTTCTTT. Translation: CASRRQSETEAFF.

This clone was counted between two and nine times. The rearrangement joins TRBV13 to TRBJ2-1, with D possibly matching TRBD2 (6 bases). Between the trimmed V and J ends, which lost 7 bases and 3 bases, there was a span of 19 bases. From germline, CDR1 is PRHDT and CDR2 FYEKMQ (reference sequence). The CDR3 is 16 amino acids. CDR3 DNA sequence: TGTGCCAGCAAGGGGTCTAGCGAAGCCTTCTACAATGAGCAGTTCTTC. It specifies CASKGSSEAFYNEQFF.

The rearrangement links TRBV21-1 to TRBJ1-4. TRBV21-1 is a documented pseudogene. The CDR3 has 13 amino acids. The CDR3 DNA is TGTGCCAGCGGGGGAACGGGGGATGAAAAACTGTTTTTT. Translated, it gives CASGGTGDEKLFF.

The DNA for the CDR3 is TGTGCCTGGAGTGAGGGACAGTTAACCTACGAGCAGTACTTC. Translating gives CAWSEGQLTYEQYF. The chain links TRBV30 to TRBJ2-7, with 7 bases matching TRBD1. This CDR3 spans 14 amino acids. CDR1 GTSNPN and CDR2 SVGIG come from the germline V gene (reference sequence). V was clipped by 1 base and J by 2 bases; unmatched bases: 5.

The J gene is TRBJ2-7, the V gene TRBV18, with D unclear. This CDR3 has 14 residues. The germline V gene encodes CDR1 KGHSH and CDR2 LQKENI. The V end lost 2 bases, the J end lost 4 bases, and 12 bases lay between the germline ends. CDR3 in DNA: TGTGCCAGCTCACCAGGTCAGAGAGGTTACGAGCAGTACTTC. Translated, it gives CASSPGQRGYEQYF. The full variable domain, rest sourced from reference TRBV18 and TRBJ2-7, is NAGVMQNPRHLVRRRGQEARLRCSPMKGHSHVYWYRQLPEEGLKFMVYLQKENIIDESGMPKERFSAEFPKEGPSILRIQQVVRGDSAAYFCASSPGQRGYEQYFGPGTRLTVT.

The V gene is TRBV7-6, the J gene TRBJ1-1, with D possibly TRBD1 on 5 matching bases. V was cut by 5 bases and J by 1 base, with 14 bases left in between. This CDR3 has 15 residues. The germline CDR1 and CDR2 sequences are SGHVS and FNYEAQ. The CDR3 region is CASSPTLTGNTEAFF. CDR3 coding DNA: TGTGCCAGCAGCCCGACCCTCACAGGGAACACTGAAGCTTTCTTT.

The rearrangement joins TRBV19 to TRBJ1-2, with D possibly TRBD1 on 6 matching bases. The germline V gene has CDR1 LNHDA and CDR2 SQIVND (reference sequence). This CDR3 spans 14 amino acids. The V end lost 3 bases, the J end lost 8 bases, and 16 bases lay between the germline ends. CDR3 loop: CASSIAQGTRGYTF. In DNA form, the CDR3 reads TGTGCCAGTAGTATCGCTCAGGGGACTAGAGGCTACACCTTC.

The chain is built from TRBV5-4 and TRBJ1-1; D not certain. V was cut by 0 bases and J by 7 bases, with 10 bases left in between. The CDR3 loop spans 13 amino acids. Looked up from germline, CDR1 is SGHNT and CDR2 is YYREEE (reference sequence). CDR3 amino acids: CASSLEDLGEAFF. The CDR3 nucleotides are TGTGCCAGCAGCTTGGAAGACCTGGGTGAAGCTTTCTTT.

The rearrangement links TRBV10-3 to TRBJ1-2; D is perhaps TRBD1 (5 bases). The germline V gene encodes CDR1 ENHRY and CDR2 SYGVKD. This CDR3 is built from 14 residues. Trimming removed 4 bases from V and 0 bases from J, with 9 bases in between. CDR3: CAISVRQSNYGYTF. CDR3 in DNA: TGTGCCATCAGTGTACGACAGTCTAACTATGGCTACACCTTC.

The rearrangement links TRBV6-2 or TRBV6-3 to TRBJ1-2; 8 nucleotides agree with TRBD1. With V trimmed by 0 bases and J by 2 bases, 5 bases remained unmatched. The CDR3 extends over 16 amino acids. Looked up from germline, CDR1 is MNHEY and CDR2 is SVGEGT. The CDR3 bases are TGTGCCAGCAGTTACTCCCTGACAGGGGAGAACTATGGCTACACCTTC. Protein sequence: CASSYSLTGENYGYTF.

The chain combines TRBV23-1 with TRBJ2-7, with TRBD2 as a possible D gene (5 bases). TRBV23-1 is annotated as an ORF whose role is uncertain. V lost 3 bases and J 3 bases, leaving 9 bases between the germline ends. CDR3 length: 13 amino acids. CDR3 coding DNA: TGCGCCAGCAGTCATGGACTGCACTACGAGCAGTACTTC. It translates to CASSHGLHYEQYF.

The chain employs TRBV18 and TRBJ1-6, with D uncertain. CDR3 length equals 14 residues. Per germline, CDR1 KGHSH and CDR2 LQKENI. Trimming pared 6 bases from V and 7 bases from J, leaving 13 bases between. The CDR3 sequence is CASSLTVRNSPLHF. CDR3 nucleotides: TGTGCCAGCTCCCTCACCGTTAGGAATTCACCCCTCCACTTT.

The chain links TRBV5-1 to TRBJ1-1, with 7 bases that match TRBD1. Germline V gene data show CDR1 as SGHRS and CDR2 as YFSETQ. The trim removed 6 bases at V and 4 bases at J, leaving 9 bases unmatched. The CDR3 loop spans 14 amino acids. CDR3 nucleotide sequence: TGCGCCAGCAATGACCGGGACAGTCTCACTGAAGCTTTCTTT. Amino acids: CASNDRDSLTEAFF.

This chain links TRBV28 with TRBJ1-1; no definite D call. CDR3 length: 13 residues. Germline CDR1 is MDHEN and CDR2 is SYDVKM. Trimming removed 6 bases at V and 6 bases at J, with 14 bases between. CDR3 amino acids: CASSRGRIAEAFF. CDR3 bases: TGTGCCAGCAGCCGAGGACGAATCGCTGAAGCTTTCTTT.

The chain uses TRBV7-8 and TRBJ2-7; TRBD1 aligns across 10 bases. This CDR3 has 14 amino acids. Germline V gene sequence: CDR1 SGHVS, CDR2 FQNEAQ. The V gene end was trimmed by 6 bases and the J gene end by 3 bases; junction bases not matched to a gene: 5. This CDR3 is CASRQTGGSYEQYF. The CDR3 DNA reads TGTGCCAGCAGACAGACAGGGGGCAGCTACGAGCAGTACTTC.

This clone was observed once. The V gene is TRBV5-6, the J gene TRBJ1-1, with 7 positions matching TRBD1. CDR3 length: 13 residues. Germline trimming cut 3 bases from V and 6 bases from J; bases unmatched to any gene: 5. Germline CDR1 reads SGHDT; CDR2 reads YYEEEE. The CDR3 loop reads CASSWTGISEAFF. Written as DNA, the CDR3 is TGTGCCAGCAGCTGGACAGGAATTTCTGAAGCTTTCTTT.

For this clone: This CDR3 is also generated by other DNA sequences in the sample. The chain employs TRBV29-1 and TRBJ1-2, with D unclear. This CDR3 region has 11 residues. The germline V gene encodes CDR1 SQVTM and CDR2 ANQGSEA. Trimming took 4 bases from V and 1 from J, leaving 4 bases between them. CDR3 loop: CSVVDNYGYTF. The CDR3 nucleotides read TGCAGCGTTGTAGATAACTATGGCTACACCTTC.

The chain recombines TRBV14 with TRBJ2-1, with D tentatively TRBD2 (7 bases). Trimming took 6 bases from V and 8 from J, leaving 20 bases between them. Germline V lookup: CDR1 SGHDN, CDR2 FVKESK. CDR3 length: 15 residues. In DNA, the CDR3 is TGTGCCAGCAGTCAGCAATTCGGGGGGCCGTATGAGCAGTTCTTC. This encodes CASSQQFGGPYEQFF.

Here the CDR3 reads CASSLRRGGGTDTQYF. CDR3 coding DNA: TGTGCCAGCAGCTTAAGGCGGGGGGGCGGCACAGATACGCAGTATTTT. The chain recombines TRBV7-2 with TRBJ2-3; 9 bases map to TRBD2. The germline gives CDR1 SGHTA, CDR2 FQGNSA. This CDR3 contains 16 residues. Trimming cost V 2 bases and J 1 base; bases outside gene matches: 4.

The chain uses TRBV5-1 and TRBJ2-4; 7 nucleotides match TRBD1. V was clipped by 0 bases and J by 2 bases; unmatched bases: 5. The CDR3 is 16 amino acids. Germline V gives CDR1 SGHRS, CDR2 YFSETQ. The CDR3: CASSLDRGGSKNIQYF. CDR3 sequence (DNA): TGCGCCAGCAGCTTGGACAGGGGTGGATCCAAAAACATTCAGTACTTC. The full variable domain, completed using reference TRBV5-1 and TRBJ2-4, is KAGVTQTPRYLIKTRGQQVTLSCSPISGHRSVSWYQQTPGQGLQFLFEYFSETQRNKGNFPGRFSGRQFSNSRSEMNVSTLELGDSALYLCASSLDRGGSKNIQYFGAGTRLSVL.

As DNA, the CDR3 is TGTGCCAGCAGCCAACAGCTTACTAACTATGGCTACACCTTC. Protein product: CASSQQLTNYGYTF. The chain employs TRBV16 and TRBJ1-2; the D is unclear. CDR1 is KGHSY, CDR2 FQNENV, per germline. V was pared by 2 bases and J by 0 bases, with 7 bases between. The CDR3 runs 14 residues.